Each of the 22 T cell receptor beta chains below was sequenced from the same sample in a study of monozygotic twins with inflammatory bowel disease (dated by TCRdb to the late 2010s). The library came from 5' RACE. The listed sequencing device is Illumina HiSeq 2500. TCRdb reprocessed the raw reads; every CDR3 protein sequence is a single record, and DNA is not supplied. This sample's table carries around 400,000 distinct CDR3 sequences. The ten largest account for about 2.3% of the sample. Sequencing used blood. Every receptor here comes from a human donor with ulcerative colitis or Crohn's disease, or a healthy co-twin of an affected twin (not recorded which).

V and J are TRBV11-1 and TRBJ2-3; the D call of TRBD2 rests on TCRdb alone, since no DNA is present to check it. The germline gives CDR1 SGHAT, CDR2 FQDESV (reference sequence). CDR3 size: 15 residues. CDR3 sequence reads: CASSPRGAAHDTQYF.

The chain joins TRBV11-2 to TRBJ2-1. Germline CDR1 SGHAT, CDR2 FQNNGV. This CDR3 has 12 residues. The CDR3 loop is CASSFRENEQFF.

This chain connects TRBV12-3 or TRBV12-4 to TRBJ1-5; TCRdb's D call of TRBD1 is untestable without DNA. The CDR3 length is 15 residues. CDR3 region: CASSPGQGGVQPQHF.

The rearrangement links TRBV6-2 or TRBV6-3 to TRBJ2-7; TCRdb's assignment of TRBD1 cannot be checked, as there is no DNA. CDR3 size: 15 residues. CDR1 MNHEY and CDR2 SVGEGT come from the germline V gene. The CDR3 is CDSSDPDRRPYEQYF.

The chain joins TRBV6-1 to TRBJ1-2; with no DNA, the TCRdb D assignment of TRBD1 cannot be verified. There are 14 residues in the CDR3. Germline V gene lookup returns CDR1 MNHNS and CDR2 SASEGT. CDR3: CASSTPGQIYGYTF.

The rearrangement uses TRBV20-1 and TRBJ2-5; TCRdb reports TRBD2, a call that lacks DNA to check it against. The germline CDR1 and CDR2 sequences are DFQATT and SNEGSKA (reference sequence). This CDR3 region has 16 residues. The CDR3: CSSPLRASGRLETQYF.

V usage is TRBV6-2 or TRBV6-3 and J usage is TRBJ2-1; as DNA is missing, the TRBD2 call by TCRdb cannot be tested. In germline, CDR1 is MNHEY, CDR2 SVGEGT. The CDR3 is 17 amino acids. This CDR3 is CASSPLMISGRADEQFF.

This chain connects TRBV2 to TRBJ2-1; TCRdb reports TRBD1, a call that lacks DNA to check it against. The CDR3 runs 16 residues. Germline CDR1 is SNHLY and CDR2 is FYNNEI. CDR3 sequence: CASSPSGTAPYNEQFF.

V gene TRBV6-5 combines with J gene TRBJ1-5. This CDR3 has 14 amino acids. Per the germline V gene, CDR1 is MNHEY and CDR2 is SVGAGI. The CDR3 spells CASSYRGRNQPQHF.

The chain joins TRBV7-7 to TRBJ2-5; with no DNA, the TCRdb D assignment of TRBD1 cannot be verified. This CDR3 region has 16 residues. Germline CDR1 reads SSHAT; CDR2 reads FNYEAQ (reference sequence). CDR3 residues: CASSLSRTGGQETQYF. Filled out from reference TRBV7-7 and TRBJ2-5, the complete variable domain reads GAGVSQSPRYKVTKRGQDVTLRCDPISSHATLYWYQQALGQGPEFLTYFNYEAQPDKSGLPSDRFSAERPEGSISTLTIQRTEQRDSAMYRCASSLSRTGGQETQYFGPGTRLLVL.

The chain recombines TRBV27 with TRBJ2-5; TCRdb calls TRBD1, which cannot be checked without DNA. Per the germline V gene, CDR1 is MNHEY and CDR2 is SMNVEV (reference sequence). The CDR3 consists of 14 residues. The CDR3: CASSLGTYGETQYF.

The V and J genes are TRBV2 and TRBJ1-2. Germline assignment: CDR1 SNHLY and CDR2 FYNNEI. The length of the CDR3 is 15 residues. This CDR3 is CASRGFGLRKNGYTF.

The genes are TRBV28 and TRBJ2-6. The CDR3 is made up of 17 amino acids. In germline, CDR1 is MDHEN, CDR2 SYDVKM. The CDR3 here is CASSSQVFPSGANVLTF.

This chain links TRBV11-1 with TRBJ2-7; TCRdb indicates TRBD2, and absent DNA this call remains unverified. The germline V gene has CDR1 SGHAT and CDR2 FQDESV (reference sequence). This CDR3 is built from 18 residues. CDR3: CASSLRTSGHHPAYEQYF.

The chain is built from TRBV20-1 and TRBJ2-1; TCRdb calls TRBD1, which cannot be checked without DNA. The germline V gene encodes CDR1 DFQATT and CDR2 SNEGSKA (reference sequence). The CDR3 runs to 13 residues. This CDR3 is CSAIAGANNEQFF.

The rearrangement joins TRBV7-9 to TRBJ2-3; the D call from TCRdb, TRBD1, cannot be confirmed without DNA. Per the germline V gene, CDR1 is SEHNR and CDR2 is FQNEAQ (reference sequence). The CDR3 runs 15 residues. The CDR3 is CASSFGQGAADTQYF.

The CDR3 here is CASGDRGNQPQHF. The chain links TRBV6-1 to TRBJ1-5; without DNA, the TCRdb call of TRBD1 cannot be checked. Germline V lookup: CDR1 MNHNS, CDR2 SASEGT. The CDR3 covers 13 residues.

The genes are TRBV3-1 and TRBJ2-1; TCRdb reports TRBD1, a call that lacks DNA to check it against. Germline-derived CDR1 and CDR2 are LGHDT and YNNKEL (reference sequence). This CDR3 has 18 residues. This chain's CDR3 is CASSVRGDIGGSYNEQFF.

The rearrangement uses TRBV7-2 and TRBJ2-7. This CDR3 has 13 residues. The germline V gene has CDR1 SGHTA and CDR2 FQGNSA. The CDR3 here is CASSSGNSYEQYF.

The rearrangement links TRBV29-1 to TRBJ2-7; the D call from TCRdb, TRBD2, cannot be confirmed without DNA. The CDR3 has 14 amino acids. Germline values: CDR1 SQVTM, CDR2 ANQGSEA. The chain's CDR3 is CSVGIGGARHEQYF.

The V gene is TRBV4-1, the J gene TRBJ2-3; with no DNA, the TCRdb D assignment of TRBD2 cannot be verified. Germline V gene sequence: CDR1 MGHRA, CDR2 YSYEKL. The CDR3 consists of 16 residues. The chain's CDR3 is CASSQDVSGRADTQYF.

The CDR3 region is CASSAGTIADTQYF. This chain uses TRBV7-8 with TRBJ2-3; without DNA, the TCRdb call of TRBD1 cannot be checked. CDR1 is SGHVS and CDR2 is FQNEAQ in the germline V gene. The CDR3 is made up of 14 amino acids.